This T cell receptor (beta chain) was recorded in a study of cytomegalovirus exposure and HLA in healthy donors. Study conclusions and caveats: Whilst most TCR sequences proved rare, a subset of public TCRs occurred across many donors.

Nominal health characterized the donors when sampled, though unrecorded immune exposures were likely. The PCR used 60 Vbeta and 13 Jbeta primers. Sequencing used immunoSEQ multiplex PCR; TCRdb keeps in-frame clones, though not all of them. The table shows about 190,000 clones, with over 65% occurring only once. In regard to this clone: Its antigen is not known.

This TCR derives from a woman in her forties or fifties in good health and CMV-seropositive. The specimen sequenced was PBMCs.

Written as DNA, the CDR3 is TGTGCCAGTAGATCAGGGACTATGAACACTGAAGCTTTCTTT. Residues: CASRSGTMNTEAFF. The rearrangement joins TRBV19 to TRBJ1-1; tentatively, D is TRBD1 (5 bases). CDR3 length: 14 amino acids. Germline V lookup: CDR1 LNHDA, CDR2 SQIVND (reference sequence). V dropped 6 bases and J dropped 0 bases, with 11 bases sitting between them. Filled out from reference TRBV19 and TRBJ1-1, the complete variable domain reads DGGITQSPKYLFRKEGQNVTLSCEQNLNHDAMYWYRQDPGQGLRLIYYSQIVNDFQKGDIAEGYSVSREKKESFPLTVTSAQKNPTAFYLCASRSGTMNTEAFFGQGTRLTVV.